Listed below are T cell receptor beta chains from one sample, sequenced in a study of T cells in Graves' hyperthyroidism and ophthalmopathy. MiXCR, applied by TCRdb to the multiplex PCR reads, yields one record per CDR3 protein. This table has under 550,000 distinct CDR3 sequences, roughly 13% appearing once. Sequencing was performed on blood. The receptors here all came from a woman between 18 and 29 years old with Graves' hyperthyroidism. Each CDR3 is given with its conserved first and last residue. The order of the fields is D gene, J gene, V gene, clone size, CDR3 DNA, CDR3 protein. The D gene is left open where the match is weak. Not every row has a clone size; where given, it reads once, few, many or a size class.

d_call: NA; j_call: TRBJ1-2; v_call: TRBV30; clone_size: many; cdr3_nt: TGTGCCTGGAGTCAATCGCCTCGTTGGAGTGCTAACTATGGCTACACCTTC; cdr3_aa: CAWSQSPRWSANYGYTF
d_call: NA; j_call: TRBJ2-5; v_call: TRBV12-3/TRBV12-4; clone_size: many; cdr3_nt: TGTGCCAGCAGTCTCTTCGGGGGAGAGACCCAGTACTTC; cdr3_aa: CASSLFGGETQYF
d_call: NA; j_call: TRBJ2-5; v_call: TRBV14; clone_size: many; cdr3_nt: TGTGCCAGCAGCCTGTACCGGGACCAAGAGACCCAGTACTTC; cdr3_aa: CASSLYRDQETQYF
d_call: NA; j_call: TRBJ2-7; v_call: TRBV29-1; clone_size: many; cdr3_nt: TGCAGCGTTTGGTCAGGGATCGATAACGAGCAGTACTTC; cdr3_aa: CSVWSGIDNEQYF
d_call: TRBD1; j_call: TRBJ2-4; v_call: TRBV12-3/TRBV12-4; clone_size: few; cdr3_nt: TGTGCCAGCAGTTTAATAGGAGGGGACAGGGACTTC; cdr3_aa: CASSLIGGDRDF
d_call: TRBD1; j_call: TRBJ2-1; v_call: TRBV6-1; clone_size: NA; cdr3_nt: TGTGCCAGCAGCAAGACAGGGGAGGCTGCCGAGCAGTTCTTC; cdr3_aa: CASSKTGEAAEQFF
d_call: NA; j_call: TRBJ1-1; v_call: TRBV20-1; clone_size: many; cdr3_nt: TGCAGTGCTAGCAGGGAGAACACTGAAGCTTTCTTT; cdr3_aa: CSASRENTEAFF
d_call: NA; j_call: TRBJ1-5; v_call: TRBV6-9; clone_size: NA; cdr3_nt: TGTGCCAGCAGTTATGACGGGAGTGGCACAGATACGCAGCATTTT; cdr3_aa: CASSYDGSGTDTQHF
d_call: TRBD1; j_call: TRBJ2-3; v_call: TRBV29-1; clone_size: many; cdr3_nt: TGCAGCGTCGGGACAGCTGGATTCACAGATACGCAGTATTTT; cdr3_aa: CSVGTAGFTDTQYF
d_call: NA; j_call: TRBJ1-6; v_call: TRBV2; clone_size: many; cdr3_nt: TGTGCCAGCAGTGAGGCATATCATAATTCACCCCTCCACTTT; cdr3_aa: CASSEAYHNSPLHF
d_call: TRBD1; j_call: TRBJ1-5; v_call: TRBV20-1; clone_size: many; cdr3_nt: TGCAGTGCTAGAGGATCGGACAGGACGCAGCCCCAGCATTTT; cdr3_aa: CSARGSDRTQPQHF
d_call: NA; j_call: TRBJ2-3; v_call: TRBV18; clone_size: many; cdr3_nt: TGTGCCAGCTCACCCCTCAGCGGGCTCACAGATACGCAGTATTTT; cdr3_aa: CASSPLSGLTDTQYF
d_call: NA; j_call: TRBJ2-6; v_call: TRBV4-2; clone_size: few; cdr3_nt: TGTGCCAGCAGCCAATCAGGGTCGACTGGGGCCAACGTCCTGACTTTC; cdr3_aa: CASSQSGSTGANVLTF
d_call: NA; j_call: TRBJ1-6; v_call: TRBV10-3; clone_size: NA; cdr3_nt: TGTGCCATCACGGGGCAGGTCAATTCACCCCTCCACTTT; cdr3_aa: CAITGQVNSPLHF
d_call: TRBD2; j_call: TRBJ2-3; v_call: TRBV10-3; clone_size: many; cdr3_nt: TGTGCCATCAGTGGAACCTGGCTAGCGGGAGTTGAGGCAGATACGCAGTATTTT; cdr3_aa: CAISGTWLAGVEADTQYF
d_call: NA; j_call: TRBJ2-1; v_call: TRBV28; clone_size: many; cdr3_nt: TGTGCCAGCAGTCCTAAATCAGGTTGGGAGCAGTTCTTC; cdr3_aa: CASSPKSGWEQFF
d_call: NA; j_call: TRBJ1-2; v_call: TRBV2; clone_size: many; cdr3_nt: TGTGCCAGCAGTGAACAGGTGTTGGGATATGGCTACACCTTC; cdr3_aa: CASSEQVLGYGYTF
d_call: NA; j_call: TRBJ1-2; v_call: TRBV19; clone_size: NA; cdr3_nt: TGTGCCAGTAGTATAAGTCCGGGGTATGGCTACACCTTC; cdr3_aa: CASSISPGYGYTF
d_call: NA; j_call: TRBJ1-3; v_call: TRBV10-3; clone_size: few; cdr3_nt: TGTGCCATCAGTGAGTCTGAACAATCTGGAAACACCATATATTTT; cdr3_aa: CAISESEQSGNTIYF
d_call: TRBD2; j_call: TRBJ2-1; v_call: TRBV28; clone_size: many; cdr3_nt: TGTGCCAGCAGTTTATCGGTAGCGGGGGGCGGACAGCAGTTCTTC; cdr3_aa: CASSLSVAGGGQQFF
d_call: TRBD2; j_call: TRBJ2-7; v_call: TRBV12-3/TRBV12-4; clone_size: many; cdr3_nt: TGTGCCAGCAGTAAACAGACTAGCGGGGTAGGCGAGCAGTACTTC; cdr3_aa: CASSKQTSGVGEQYF
d_call: NA; j_call: TRBJ1-4; v_call: TRBV28; clone_size: many; cdr3_nt: TGTGCCAGCACCGCCCCAGGAGCAACTAATGAAAAACTGTTTTTT; cdr3_aa: CASTAPGATNEKLFF
d_call: NA; j_call: TRBJ2-5; v_call: TRBV27; clone_size: NA; cdr3_nt: TGTGCCAGCAGTTTAGTAGAGACAGCGCGGGAGACCCAGTACTTC; cdr3_aa: CASSLVETARETQYF
d_call: TRBD2; j_call: TRBJ2-1; v_call: TRBV19; clone_size: few; cdr3_nt: TGTGCCAGTAGTATAGGGCTAGCGGGAGCCAATGAGCAGTTCTTC; cdr3_aa: CASSIGLAGANEQFF